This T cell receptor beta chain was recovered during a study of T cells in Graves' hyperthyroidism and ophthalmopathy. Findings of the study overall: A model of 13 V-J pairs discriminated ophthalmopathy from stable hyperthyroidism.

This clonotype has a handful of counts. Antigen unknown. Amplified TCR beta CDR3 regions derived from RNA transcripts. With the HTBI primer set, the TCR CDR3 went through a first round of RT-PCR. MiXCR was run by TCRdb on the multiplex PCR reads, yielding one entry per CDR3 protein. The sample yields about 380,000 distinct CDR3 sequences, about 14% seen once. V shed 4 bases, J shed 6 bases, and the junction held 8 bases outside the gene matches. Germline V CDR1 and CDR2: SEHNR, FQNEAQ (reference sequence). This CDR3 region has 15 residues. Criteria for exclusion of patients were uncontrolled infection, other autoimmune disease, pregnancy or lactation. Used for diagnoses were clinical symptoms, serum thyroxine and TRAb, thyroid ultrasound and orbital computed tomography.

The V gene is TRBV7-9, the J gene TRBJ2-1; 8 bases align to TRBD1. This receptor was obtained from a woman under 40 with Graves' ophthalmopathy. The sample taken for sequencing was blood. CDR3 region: CASSSPDRVSNEQFF. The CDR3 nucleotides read TGTGCCAGCAGCTCACCGGACAGGGTATCCAATGAGCAGTTCTTC.